The source of this T cell receptor (beta chain) is a study of T cell repertoires in cytomegalovirus infection. In the study overall: Recently identified HLA-C-restricted and well-studied HLA-B-restricted CMV epitopes were used. Public TCR beta signatures provided an indication of both CMV infection and a matching HLA type. Notes on the study in general: In two of eight donors, the top clonotype was HLA-C-restricted CMV-specific. Summed public TCR beta family frequency identified CMV carriers bearing the relevant HLA.

This clonotype has just a few counts. Its antigen is still unknown. TCRdb reprocessed the reads via MiXCR and lists one record per CDR3 protein. The repertoire holds about 220,000 distinct CDR3 sequences, with around 40% as singletons. The V gene's germline CDR1 is MDHEN and CDR2 SYDVKM. The CDR3 consists of 16 residues. V was shortened by 3 bases and J by 5 bases, with 19 bases between the two germline ends. The chain combines TRBV28 with TRBJ1-1; no reliable D call. Sequenced here: CD8+ T cells from cultured PBMCs, sampled from culture after CMV antigen stimulation. This receptor was identified in a human donor in good health (CMV status not recorded). Some clones in this sample may be carry-over from other donors' samples. The CDR3 loop is CASSFTIFSGPTEAFF. The CDR3 DNA follows: TGTGCCAGCAGTTTTACTATTTTTAGTGGTCCTACTGAAGCTTTCTTT.